Given below is one TCR beta chain in context. Its antigen is not known. The second PCR ran 7 to 11 cycles with a sample-barcoded 5' primer and J-beta primers. Each TCR beta cDNA got a 12-nucleotide random molecular identifier. TCRdb re-derived calls from the 5' RACE reads in MiXCR, one entry per CDR3 protein. This sample has 1.5 million to 1.8 million distinct CDR3 sequences; around 40% occur once, and the top ten carry 4%. This record belongs to a study of blood T cells in healthy people across ages. Study observations and caveats: Higher diversity and more naive CD4+ cells were features of long-lived donors, compared to aged donors. Strongly correlated with naive T cell percentage was TCR beta diversity. With unsorted PBMCs, a conclusive comparison of naive versus antigen-experienced cells was not possible.

CDR1 and CDR2 (germline): MNHEY, SVGEGT. This CDR3 is built from 15 residues. The V gene end was trimmed by 5 bases and the J gene end by 7 bases; junction bases not matched to a gene: 12. V usage is TRBV6-2 or TRBV6-3 and J usage is TRBJ1-1; 8 positions agree with TRBD1. This receptor was taken from a woman under 30 in good health. Sequencing was done on a sample of blood. The CDR3 DNA sequence: TGTGCCAGCAGTCCTTATGGGACAGGTCGGATTGAAGCTTTCTTT. Amino acid sequence: CASSPYGTGRIEAFF.